This TCR beta chain was retrieved from a study of regulatory T cells in long-lasting Graves disease. The junction had 13 bases not matched to a gene; V was cut back by 1 base and J by 4 bases. CDR3 length: 18 residues. Per the germline V gene, CDR1 is LNHNV and CDR2 is YYDKDF (reference sequence). Assembly of TCR beta libraries relied on iRepertoire HTBI primers together with Arm-PCR of CDR3 regions. TCRdb re-analysed the multiplex PCR reads in MiXCR, keeping a single row per CDR3 protein. The sample consists of 250,000 to 300,000 distinct CDR3 sequences, under 20% of them appearing once. The table lists this clonotype with a few counts. Specified time point: newly diagnosed GD, antithyroid drugs for less than 3 months. Researchers made the TCR library from RNA that was extracted from PBMCs. The sample also formed part of further work on T cells in Graves' hyperthyroidism and ophthalmopathy. That study adds: The HTBI primer set served for first-round RT-PCR of the TCR CDR3.

The starting material was peripheral blood mononuclear cells (PBMCs), obtained at new diagnosis, from a patient treated with antithyroid drugs. This sequence was found in a woman aged 25 to 39 with Graves disease. The rearrangement links TRBV15 to TRBJ2-1; TRBD2 agrees at 7 bases. The CDR3 loop is CATSRGGGSGAGYNEQFF. The DNA for the CDR3 is TGTGCCACCAGCAGAGGGGGGGGAAGCGGGGCCGGTTACAATGAGCAGTTCTTC.